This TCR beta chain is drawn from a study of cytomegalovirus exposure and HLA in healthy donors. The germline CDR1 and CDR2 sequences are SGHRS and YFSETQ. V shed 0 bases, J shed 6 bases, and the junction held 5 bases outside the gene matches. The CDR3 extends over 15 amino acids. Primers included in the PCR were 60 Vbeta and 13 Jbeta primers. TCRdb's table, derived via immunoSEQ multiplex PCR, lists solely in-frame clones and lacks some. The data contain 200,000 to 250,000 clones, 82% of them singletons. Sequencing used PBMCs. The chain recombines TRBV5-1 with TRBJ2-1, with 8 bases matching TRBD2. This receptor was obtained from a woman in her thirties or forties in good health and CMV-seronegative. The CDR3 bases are TGCGCCAGCAGCTTGGGACTAGCGTGGATCAATGAGCAGTTCTTC. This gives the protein CASSLGLAWINEQFF.